Each of the 19 T cell receptor beta chains below was sequenced from the same sample in a study of blood T cell repertoires in COVID-19. Only in-frame clones appear in the TCRdb table, and some are missing; sequencing was by immunoSEQ multiplex PCR. The table records 250,000 to 350,000 clones, around 87% of them present only once. The sequenced sample was peripheral blood. Receptors originate from a woman aged 45-65 years who had recovered from COVID-19.

A few counts support this clone. Other DNA sequences in this sample translate to the same CDR3. This chain uses TRBV7-9 with TRBJ1-2, with TRBD1 as a possible D gene (6 bases). CDR3 length: 15 amino acids. V was pared by 4 bases and J by 8 bases, with 20 bases between. In germline, CDR1 is SEHNR, CDR2 FQNEAQ (reference sequence). The CDR3: CASSYIMRGLVGYTF. In DNA form, the CDR3 reads TGTGCCAGCAGCTACATCATGCGGGGGCTGGTGGGCTACACCTTC.

This clone was picked up one time. This chain joins TRBV5-6 and TRBJ1-1; perhaps TRBD1 as D (5 bases). The CDR3 extends over 17 amino acids. Trimming took off 0 bases at V and 1 base at J, with 16 bases between the two ends. The germline gives CDR1 SGHDT, CDR2 YYEEEE. CDR3: CASSLELGGVGNTEAFF. The CDR3 DNA follows: TGTGCCAGCAGCTTGGAATTGGGGGGAGTCGGGAACACTGAAGCTTTCTTT.

The rearrangement links TRBV5-1 to TRBJ1-1; TRBD1 agrees at 10 bases. The CDR3 consists of 15 residues. The junction had 13 bases not matched to a gene; V was cut back by 8 bases and J by 6 bases. Germline values: CDR1 SGHRS, CDR2 YFSETQ. The CDR3 loop is CASEMTGTGDAEAFF. The CDR3 bases are TGCGCCAGTGAGATGACCGGGACAGGGGACGCTGAAGCTTTCTTT.

This CDR3 reads CASSLWVQEETQYF. CDR3 sequence (DNA): TGTGCCAGCAGCTTATGGGTACAGGAAGAGACCCAGTACTTC. This rearrangement joins TRBV11-2 to TRBJ2-5; D is perhaps TRBD1 (5 bases). The CDR3 extends over 14 amino acids. Trimming pared 2 bases from V and 3 bases from J, leaving 10 bases between. CDR1 is SGHAT and CDR2 is FQNNGV in the germline V gene.

This chain connects TRBV3-1 (or the pseudogene TRBV3-2) to TRBJ1-2, with TRBD1 as a possible D gene (5 bases). The length of the CDR3 is 15 residues. Germline-derived CDR1 and CDR2 are LGHDT and YNNKEL (reference sequence). V gave up 4 bases and J gave up 1 base, with 13 bases separating them. CDR3 nucleotides: TGTGCCAGCAGCCTCGAGGGGACTAGTAACTATGGCTACACCTTC. The encoded protein is CASSLEGTSNYGYTF.

V gene TRBV19 combines with J gene TRBJ2-1; 11 bases match TRBD1. V was pared by 6 bases and J by 6 bases, with 16 bases of the junction left unmatched. Germline V CDR1 and CDR2: LNHDA, SQIVND (reference sequence). This CDR3 region has 18 residues. The CDR3 nucleotides read TGTGCCAGTAGGGGGACAGGGGGTCGCGGGAGGTTGATCAATGAGCAGTTCTTC. Amino acids: CASRGTGGRGRLINEQFF.

This chain connects TRBV7-2 to TRBJ2-7, with 11 bases identical to TRBD1. The CDR3 consists of 14 residues. V lost 5 bases and J lost 5; bases outside the gene matches: 5. The germline V gene has CDR1 SGHTA and CDR2 FQGNSA. As DNA, the CDR3 is TGTGCCAGCAGCCCGGACAGGGGGCGGGACGAGCAGTACTTC. This sequence encodes CASSPDRGRDEQYF.

The genes are TRBV6-5 and TRBJ2-3, with 8 bases lining up with TRBD1. Germline V CDR1 and CDR2: MNHEY, SVGAGI. V lost 6 bases and J lost 2; bases outside the gene matches: 4. This CDR3 spans 14 amino acids. CDR3 nucleotide sequence: TGTGCCAGCAGAAGGACAGGGACCACAGATACGCAGTATTTT. Residues: CASRRTGTTDTQYF.

V is TRBV12-5 and J is TRBJ1-3; D not resolved. The CDR3 covers 12 residues. Germline assignment: CDR1 LGHNT and CDR2 FRNRAP. Deletions cut 4 bases from V and 10 bases from J, with 11 bases between. The CDR3 region is CASGSPGRTIYF. Written as DNA, the CDR3 is TGTGCTAGTGGTTCCCCCGGGAGGACCATATATTTT.

The chain joins TRBV7-9 to TRBJ2-7; tentative D call: TRBD2 (5 bases). Germline lookup yields CDR1 SEHNR and CDR2 FQNEAQ (reference sequence). The CDR3 loop spans 16 amino acids. V lost 2 bases and J 7 bases, leaving 21 bases between the germline ends. The CDR3 DNA sequence: TGTGCCAGCAGCTTATGGCCTGTCCTACCCCGGAGGGAGCAGTACTTC. Protein: CASSLWPVLPRREQYF.

V and J are TRBV20-1 and TRBJ2-3, with 12 positions matching TRBD2. This CDR3 region has 16 residues. CDR1 is DFQATT, CDR2 SNEGSKA, per germline (reference sequence). The V gene end was trimmed by 3 bases and the J gene end by 5 bases; junction bases not matched to a gene: 9. The CDR3 sequence: CSASILAGGGRDTQYF. DNA of the CDR3: TGCAGTGCTAGTATACTAGCGGGGGGCGGAAGAGATACGCAGTATTTT.

V gene TRBV29-1 combines with J gene TRBJ2-5; 9 bases fit TRBD2. Germline V gives CDR1 SQVTM, CDR2 ANQGSEA. V lost 6 bases to trimming and J lost 2 bases; unmatched junction nucleotides: 13. This CDR3 is built from 16 residues. In DNA form, the CDR3 reads TGCAGCGTCGCTGGACGGGCTAGCGGGGCTCAAGAGACCCAGTACTTC. As protein: CSVAGRASGAQETQYF. The full variable domain, completed using reference TRBV29-1 and TRBJ2-5, is SAVISQKPSRDICQRGTSLTIQCQVDSQVTMMFWYRQQPGQSLTLIATANQGSEATYESGFVIDKFPISRPNLTFSTLTVSNMSPEDSSIYLCSVAGRASGAQETQYFGPGTRLLVL.

The chain has TRBV28 and TRBJ1-2, with D possibly matching TRBD1 (5 bases). Trimming took off 1 base at V and 4 bases at J, with 13 bases between the two ends. Germline CDR1 and CDR2: MDHEN and SYDVKM. There are 15 residues in the CDR3. CDR3 in amino acids: CASSLSQTETYGYTF. The CDR3 DNA follows: TGTGCCAGCAGTTTATCTCAGACAGAGACCTATGGCTACACCTTC.

The genes are TRBV28 and TRBJ1-5, with D maybe TRBD1 (5 bases). This CDR3 has 14 residues. The V gene's germline CDR1 is MDHEN and CDR2 SYDVKM. The ends were cut back, 5 bases at V and 2 bases at J, with 10 bases in the middle. This CDR3 is CASSGAGRNQPQHF. CDR3 in DNA: TGTGCCAGCAGTGGTGCGGGACGCAATCAGCCCCAGCATTTT. Drawing the rest from reference TRBV28 and TRBJ1-5, the complete variable domain is DVKVTQSSRYLVKRTGEKVFLECVQDMDHENMFWYRQDPGLGLRLIYFSYDVKMKEKGDIPEGYSVSREKKERFSLILESASTNQTSMYLCASSGAGRNQPQHFGDGTRLSIL.

The V call is TRBV30, the J call TRBJ1-3; D is unresolved. CDR3 length: 13 residues. Germline V lookup: CDR1 GTSNPN, CDR2 SVGIG (reference sequence). The V end was cut by 6 bases, the J end by 0 bases, with 9 bases between. This chain's CDR3 is CACRQNSGNTIYF. For the CDR3, the DNA is TGTGCCTGCCGACAAAACTCTGGAAACACCATATATTTT.

This chain joins TRBV28 and TRBJ1-6; D remains ambiguous. V shed 6 bases and J shed 6 bases, with 9 bases lying between them. CDR1 is MDHEN, CDR2 SYDVKM, per germline. The CDR3 has 13 residues. CDR3 loop: CASRRDSNSPLHF. The CDR3 DNA reads as TGTGCCAGCAGACGGGATTCTAATTCACCCCTCCACTTT.

J is TRBJ2-7 and V is TRBV11-2, with D possibly matching TRBD1 (6 bases). The germline gives CDR1 SGHAT, CDR2 FQNNGV. CDR3 length equals 14 residues. V was trimmed by 5 bases and J by 7 bases, leaving 18 bases between them. As DNA, the CDR3 is TGTGCCAGCAGCCAACCACTGGGCAGGGGAGAGCAGTACTTC. Residues: CASSQPLGRGEQYF. Looking up the rest from reference TRBV11-2 and TRBJ2-7 gives the full variable domain: EAGVAQSPRYKIIEKRQSVAFWCNPISGHATLYWYQQILGQGPKLLIQFQNNGVVDDSQLPKDRFSAERLKGVDSTLKIQPAKLEDSAVYLCASSQPLGRGEQYFGPGTRLTVT.

The chain joins TRBV3-1 (or the pseudogene TRBV3-2) to TRBJ2-6; 7 bases agree with TRBD1. The germline CDR1 and CDR2 sequences are LGHDT and YNNKEL (reference sequence). V was pared by 1 base and J by 0 bases, with 9 bases of the junction left unmatched. The CDR3 has 19 amino acids. The CDR3 loop reads CASSQVGGQTSSGANVLTF. CDR3 bases: TGTGCCAGCAGCCAAGTTGGGGGACAGACAAGCTCTGGGGCCAACGTCCTGACTTTC.

The chain carries TRBV11-3 and TRBJ2-5; 14 bases line up with TRBD2. The germline V gene has CDR1 SGHNT and CDR2 YENEEA. This CDR3 contains 19 residues. V shed 5 bases, J shed 1 base, and the junction held 12 bases outside the gene matches. The CDR3 region has the DNA TGTGCCAGCAGCCGGGGGACTAGCGGGGGAGATTACCCCCAAGAGACCCAGTACTTC. Translating it yields CASSRGTSGGDYPQETQYF.